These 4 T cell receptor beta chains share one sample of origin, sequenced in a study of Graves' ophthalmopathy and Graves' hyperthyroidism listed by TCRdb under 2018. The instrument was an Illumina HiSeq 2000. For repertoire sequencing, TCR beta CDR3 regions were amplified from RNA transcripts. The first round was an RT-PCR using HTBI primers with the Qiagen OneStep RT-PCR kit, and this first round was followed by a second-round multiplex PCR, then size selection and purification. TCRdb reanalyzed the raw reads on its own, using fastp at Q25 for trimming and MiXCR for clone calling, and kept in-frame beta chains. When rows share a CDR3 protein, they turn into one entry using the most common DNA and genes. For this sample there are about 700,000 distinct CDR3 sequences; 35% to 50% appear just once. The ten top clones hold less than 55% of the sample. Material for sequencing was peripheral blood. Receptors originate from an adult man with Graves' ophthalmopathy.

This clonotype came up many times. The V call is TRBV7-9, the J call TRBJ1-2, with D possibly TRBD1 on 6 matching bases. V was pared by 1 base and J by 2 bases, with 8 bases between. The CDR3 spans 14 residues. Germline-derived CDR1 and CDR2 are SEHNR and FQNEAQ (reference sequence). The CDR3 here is CASSLGRGNYGYTF. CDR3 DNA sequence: TGTGCCAGCAGCTTAGGAAGGGGGAACTATGGCTACACCTTC.

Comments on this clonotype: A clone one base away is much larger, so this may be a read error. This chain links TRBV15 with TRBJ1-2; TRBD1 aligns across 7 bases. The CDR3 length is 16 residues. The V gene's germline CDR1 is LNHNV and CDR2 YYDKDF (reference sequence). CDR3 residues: CASRAQTGAVNCGYTF. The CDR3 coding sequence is TGTGCCAGCAGAGCCCAAACAGGGGCGGTGAACTGTGGCTACACCTTC.

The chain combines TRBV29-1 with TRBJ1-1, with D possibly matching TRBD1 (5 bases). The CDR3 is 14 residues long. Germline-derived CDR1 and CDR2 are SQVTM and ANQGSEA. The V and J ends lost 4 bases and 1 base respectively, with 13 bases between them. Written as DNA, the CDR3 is TGCAGCGTTGCCTACGGGGGGAGGAACACTGAAGCTTTCTTT. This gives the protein CSVAYGGRNTEAFF.

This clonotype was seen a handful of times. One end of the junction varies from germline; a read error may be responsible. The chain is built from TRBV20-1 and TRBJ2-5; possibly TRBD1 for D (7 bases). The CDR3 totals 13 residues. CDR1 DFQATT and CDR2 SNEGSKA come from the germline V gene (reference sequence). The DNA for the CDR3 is TGCAGTGCTAGAGATCAAGGAGGGGGCGAGTGTCACTTC. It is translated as CSARDQGGGECHF.